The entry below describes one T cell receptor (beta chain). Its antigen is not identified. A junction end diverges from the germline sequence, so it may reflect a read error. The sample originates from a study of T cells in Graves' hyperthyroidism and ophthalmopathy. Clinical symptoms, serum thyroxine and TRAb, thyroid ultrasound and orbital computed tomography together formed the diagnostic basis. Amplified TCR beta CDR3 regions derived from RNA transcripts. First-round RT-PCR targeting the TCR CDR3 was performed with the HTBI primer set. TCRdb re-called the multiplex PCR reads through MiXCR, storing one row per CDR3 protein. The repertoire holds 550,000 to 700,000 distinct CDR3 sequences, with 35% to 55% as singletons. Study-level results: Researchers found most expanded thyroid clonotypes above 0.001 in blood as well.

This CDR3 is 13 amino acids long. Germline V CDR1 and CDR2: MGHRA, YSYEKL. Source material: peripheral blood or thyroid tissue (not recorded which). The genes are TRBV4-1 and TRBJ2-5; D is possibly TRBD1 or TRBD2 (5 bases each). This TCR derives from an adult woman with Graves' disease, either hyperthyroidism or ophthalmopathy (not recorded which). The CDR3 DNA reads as TGCGCCAGCAGTCAAGGGACGGAAGAGACCCAGTACTTC. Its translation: CASSQGTEETQYF.